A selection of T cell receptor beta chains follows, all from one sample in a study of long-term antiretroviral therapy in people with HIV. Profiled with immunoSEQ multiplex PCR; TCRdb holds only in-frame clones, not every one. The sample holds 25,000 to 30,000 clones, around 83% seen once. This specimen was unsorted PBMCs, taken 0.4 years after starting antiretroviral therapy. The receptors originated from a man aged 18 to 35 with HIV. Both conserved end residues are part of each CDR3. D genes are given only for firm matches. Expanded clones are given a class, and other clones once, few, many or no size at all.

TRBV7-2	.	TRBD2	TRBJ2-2	CASSLVAGGYGELFF	TGTGCCAGCAGCTTAGTAGCGGGAGGGTACGGGGAGCTGTTTTTT
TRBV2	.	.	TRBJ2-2	CASQDTGELFF	TGTGCCAGCCAGGACACCGGGGAGCTGTTTTTT
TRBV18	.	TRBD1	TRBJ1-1	CASSRGQGNTEAFF	TGTGCCAGCTCACGGGGACAGGGGAACACTGAAGCTTTCTTT
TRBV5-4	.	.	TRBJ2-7	CASSLGVTPSYEQYF	TGTGCCAGCAGCTTGGGGGTCACCCCCTCCTACGAGCAGTACTTC
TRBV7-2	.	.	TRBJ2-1	CASSQGRTEQFF	TGTGCCAGCAGCCAAGGGAGGACCGAGCAGTTCTTC
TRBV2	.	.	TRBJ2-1	CASSDPSREESFLNEQFF	TGTGCCAGCAGTGACCCGAGCAGGGAGGAGAGTTTTTTGAATGAGCAGTTCTTC
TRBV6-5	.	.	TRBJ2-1	CASSDRWNEQFF	TGTGCCAGCAGTGACAGGTGGAATGAGCAGTTCTTC
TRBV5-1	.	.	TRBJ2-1	CASSLAGTNYNEQFF	TGCGCCAGCAGCTTGGCGGGGACAAATTACAATGAGCAGTTCTTC
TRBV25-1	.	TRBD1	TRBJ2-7	CASSEFGQAEGQYF	TGTGCCAGCAGTGAATTCGGACAGGCCGAAGGGCAGTACTTC
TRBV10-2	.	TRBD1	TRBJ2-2	CASRGPGQGNTGELFF	TGCGCCAGCAGGGGACCGGGACAGGGAAACACCGGGGAGCTGTTTTTT
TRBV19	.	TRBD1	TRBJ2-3	CASSMLRDRGPDTQYF	TGTGCCAGTAGTATGCTCCGGGACAGGGGGCCAGATACGCAGTATTTT
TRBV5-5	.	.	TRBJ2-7	CASSLTSSYEQYF	TGTGCCAGCAGCTTGACCAGCTCCTACGAGCAGTACTTC
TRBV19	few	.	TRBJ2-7	CASRASPDEQYF	TGTGCCAGTAGGGCCAGTCCGGACGAGCAGTACTTC
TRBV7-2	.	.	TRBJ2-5	CASSFGTLVETQYF	TGTGCCAGCAGCTTTGGGACCTTGGTGGAGACCCAGTACTTC
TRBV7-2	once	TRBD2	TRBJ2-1	CASSLAQTSGRAWYNEQFF	TGTGCCAGCAGCTTAGCGCAGACTAGCGGGAGGGCCTGGTACAATGAGCAGTTCTTC
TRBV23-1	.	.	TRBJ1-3	CASSQRSVTIYF	TGCGCCAGCAGTCAACGCTCCGTTACCATATATTTT
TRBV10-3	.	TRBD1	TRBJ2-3	CAIRDRDPSTDTQYF	TGTGCCATCCGGGACAGGGACCCTAGCACAGATACGCAGTATTTT
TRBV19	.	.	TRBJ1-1	CASSLADINTEAFF	TGTGCCAGTAGTCTCGCCGATATAAACACTGAAGCTTTCTTT
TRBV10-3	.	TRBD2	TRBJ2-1	CAISQGLKLPGLAGGPGNEQFF	TGTGCCATTTCACAGGGCCTTAAACTTCCGGGACTAGCGGGAGGGCCGGGCAATGAGCAGTTCTTC
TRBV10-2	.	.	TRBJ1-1	CASRAGFDTEAFF	TGCGCCAGCAGGGCGGGCTTCGACACTGAAGCTTTCTTT